This T cell receptor (beta chain) was recovered during a study of vaccination effects on CD4 cells after COVID-19 (dated 2022 in TCRdb). Some background on the complete study: Participants received two doses of either the BNT162b2 or the mRNA-1273 mRNA SARS-CoV-2 vaccine. SARS-CoV-2 spike-specific CD4+ TCR repertoires from before and after mRNA vaccination were compared in COVID-19 convalescent patients and in infection-naive vaccine recipients. The full study included 9 to 10 COVID-19 convalescent patients and a few SARS-CoV-2-naive healthy vaccine recipients. Cultures from other donors in the study were sequenced using the Oncomine TCR Beta short-read assay on an Illumina iSeq 100.

In the ViraFEST assay, PBMC were stimulated with viral peptide pools, and antigen-specific CD4+ T cell clonotypes were then identified by expansion using TCR sequencing. After around 11 days of culture, CD4+ T cells were isolated with the EasySep CD4+ T cell isolation kit. The absence of prior SARS-CoV-2 infection in healthy vaccine recipients was confirmed by negative nucleocapsid antibodies before and after vaccination. A few million PBMC per well were cultured with 8.5 to 10 ug/ml peptides in IMDM containing 5% human AB serum, approximately 10 IU/ml IL-2 and gentamicin. Half of the culture medium was replaced with fresh IL-2-containing medium on days 3 and 7. Unless otherwise noted, each peptide stimulation condition was cultured in triplicate wells. Using Ficoll-Paque Plus gradient centrifugation, PBMC were separated from whole blood and then either used fresh or cryopreserved at -140C. The spike proteins of SARS-CoV-2 and of the common cold coronaviruses HCoV-NL63, HCoV-OC43 and HCoV-229E were spanned by overlapping peptide pools. The QIAamp micro DNA kit was used to extract genomic DNA from the cultured CD4+ T cells.

Broad study findings and their caveats: Limitations of the study were the small number of convalescent patients and the absence of early post-infection timepoints. Clones induced by infection and clones induced by vaccination both contracted markedly at late timepoints after vaccination, which fits with T cell responses waning over time. Among healthy vaccine recipients, nearly all vaccine-induced clones were SARS-CoV-2 mono-reactive, and just 1 of 255 was cross-reactive with common cold coronaviruses.

Library preparation was by the immunoSEQ multiplex PCR assay. DNA from the cultured, isolated CD4+ T cells was subjected to TCR beta CDR3 sequencing. The original methods were these. Non-productive TCR sequences were removed, reads were trimmed to the CDR3 region, and CDR3s of at least 7 amino acids were retained. Antigen-specific clonotypes were identified with the MANAFEST web app by comparing expansion in peptide wells against reference cultures. To be called positive, a clone needed expansion at FDR<0.05 compared with the reference and with all other wells, an odds ratio greater than 5, and a frequency greater than 0.1% in two replicate wells. A clonotype was called cross-reactive if it was significantly expanded both in SARS-CoV-2 spike wells and in at least one common cold coronavirus spike condition. CDR3 similarity was assessed by Levenshtein distance using the stringdist R package, and unrooted trees were constructed with ape in R 3.6.1. Imported from immuneACCESS, the table was reduced by TCRdb to in-frame sequences with V and J called. These copies leave out some clones; in studies compared against another copy, an unresolved V gene accounts for under half, and the cause of the remainder is not known. D and trimming come from the DNA, and the V and J calls and clone size come from that table. Present in this sample are about 55,000 clones, around 68% of which were seen just once. The ten largest clones add up to about a sixth of the sample.

About this clone itself: Its antigen remains undetermined. Per-base qualities were not stored, and no clone one base away is much larger.

From the germline V gene, CDR1 is MNHEY and CDR2 is SVGAGI. From the cysteine through the phenylalanine, the CDR3 covers 15 amino acids. The read is trimmed to its CDR3 DNA, 45 bases read in frame from base 1. Deletion took 7 bases off V and 0 bases off J, with a span of 15 bases between the germline ends. The receptor was isolated from a human donor who received a COVID-19 vaccine. The source material was CD4+ T cells from PBMCs cultured with SARS-CoV-2 spike peptides, sampled before COVID-19 vaccination. The cell subset or site label on this specimen signifies: SARS-CoV-2 spike overlapping peptide pool stimulation. The sequence is built from TRBV6-5 and TRBJ1-1; the D segment cannot be called with confidence. The CDR3 reads CASTPPGKMNTEAFF. The DNA sequence follows: TGTGCCAGCACCCCACCCGGGAAAATGAACACTGAAGCTTTCTTT.